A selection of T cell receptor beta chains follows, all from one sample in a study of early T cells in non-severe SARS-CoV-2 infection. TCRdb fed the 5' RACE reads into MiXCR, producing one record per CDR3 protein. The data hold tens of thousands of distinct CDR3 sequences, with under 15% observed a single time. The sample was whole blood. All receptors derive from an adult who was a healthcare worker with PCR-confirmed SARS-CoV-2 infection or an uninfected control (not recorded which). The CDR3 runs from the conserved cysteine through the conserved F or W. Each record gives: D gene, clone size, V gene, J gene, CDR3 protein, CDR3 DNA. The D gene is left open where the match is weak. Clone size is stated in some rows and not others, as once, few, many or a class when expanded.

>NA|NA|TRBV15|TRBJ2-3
CATSAAESTDTQYF
TGTGCCACCAGCGCCGCAGAAAGCACAGATACGCAGTATTTT
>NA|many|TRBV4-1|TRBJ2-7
CASSQVSGGYIYEQYF
TGCGCCAGCAGCCAGGTTTCCGGGGGTTACATCTACGAGCAGTACTTC
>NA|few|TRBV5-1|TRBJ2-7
CASSLSSRQYEQYF
TGCGCCAGCAGCTTGTCCTCGCGGCAATACGAGCAGTACTTC
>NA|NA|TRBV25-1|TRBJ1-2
CASSENLGVGYTF
TGTGCCAGCAGTGAAAACCTCGGGGTTGGCTACACCTTC
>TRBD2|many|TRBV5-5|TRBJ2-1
CASSLQREVVDEQFF
TGTGCCAGCAGCCTTCAGCGGGAGGTCGTCGATGAGCAGTTCTTC
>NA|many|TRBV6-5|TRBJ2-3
CASSAYTTVPTDTQYF
TGTGCCAGCAGTGCTTACACCACGGTGCCCACAGATACGCAGTATTTT
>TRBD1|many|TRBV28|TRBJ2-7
CASSVTGGNYEQYF
TGTGCCAGCAGTGTAACAGGGGGCAACTACGAGCAGTACTTC
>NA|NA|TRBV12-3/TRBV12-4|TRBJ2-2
CASSLPHLGETRELFF
TGTGCCAGCAGTTTACCCCACCTCGGGGAAACCAGGGAGCTGTTTTTT
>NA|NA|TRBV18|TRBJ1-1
CASSRLGANTEAFF
TGTGCCAGCTCACGTCTGGGGGCGAACACTGAAGCTTTCTTT
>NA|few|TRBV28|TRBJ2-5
CASTPGIPGAQYF
TGTGCCAGCACCCCTGGAATTCCCGGGGCCCAGTACTTC